This entry lists 32 T cell receptor beta chains sequenced from one sample in a study of regulatory T cells in long-lasting Graves disease. Time point meaning: persistent/refractory GD, antithyroid drugs over 5 years with positive TRAb. Isolated PBMC RNA provided the starting material for the TCR library. Through Arm-PCR of CDR3 regions and iRepertoire HTBI primers, TCR beta libraries were built. MiXCR, run by TCRdb on the multiplex PCR reads, gives a single entry per CDR3 protein. Among some 430,000 distinct CDR3 sequences listed, approximately 21% were seen once. Specimen: peripheral blood mononuclear cells (PBMCs), collected when the disease was refractory, from a patient treated with antithyroid drugs. The receptors derive from a female donor with Graves disease.

This clonotype was recorded many times. The chain carries TRBV29-1 and TRBJ1-5; 8 nucleotides match TRBD1. There are 15 residues in the CDR3. Germline trimming cut 6 bases from V and 3 bases from J; bases unmatched to any gene: 10. The germline V gene encodes CDR1 SQVTM and CDR2 ANQGSEA. The CDR3 spells CSVPRDRLDNQPQHF. The CDR3, as DNA: TGCAGCGTCCCCAGGGACAGGTTGGACAATCAGCCCCAGCATTTT.

The chain joins TRBV11-1 to TRBJ2-2, with a weak D call TRBD1 (6 bases). V was clipped by 5 bases and J by 3 bases, with 13 bases between them. Germline V gives CDR1 SGHAT, CDR2 FQDESV (reference sequence). The CDR3 spans 15 residues. The CDR3 protein is CASSRDRSHTGELFF. As DNA, the CDR3 is TGTGCCAGCAGCCGAGACAGGTCGCACACCGGGGAGCTGTTTTTT.

The rearrangement uses TRBV7-8 and TRBJ1-5, with D unresolved. CDR3 length equals 18 residues. With 4 bases removed from V and 0 bases from J, the gap between germline ends came to 19 bases. Germline assignment: CDR1 SGHVS and CDR2 FQNEAQ. The CDR3: CASSSVIRAFLSNQPQHF. In nucleotides, the CDR3 is TGTGCCAGCAGCTCGGTGATAAGGGCTTTTCTTAGCAATCAGCCCCAGCATTTT.

The chain uses TRBV7-9 and TRBJ1-1; a weak D match, TRBD1 (5 bases). V lost 5 bases to trimming and J lost 2 bases, with 12 bases between them. Germline CDR1 and CDR2: SEHNR and FQNEAQ (reference sequence). The CDR3 length is 14 residues. CDR3 nucleotides: TGTGCCAGCAGCGGGGGGGATATCAACACTGAAGCTTTCTTT. As protein: CASSGGDINTEAFF.

This clonotype was found many times. The gene calls are TRBV6-1 and TRBJ1-2; 9 bases are a match to TRBD1. V lost 4 bases and J lost 7; bases outside the gene matches: 7. The CDR3 extends over 14 amino acids. Germline V gives CDR1 MNHNS, CDR2 SASEGT. CDR3 nucleotide sequence: TGTGCCAGCAGTGGGACCGGGACAGGGTCTGGCTACACCTTC. Translating it yields CASSGTGTGSGYTF.

There are a few counts of this clonotype. The chain employs TRBV4-1 and TRBJ1-1, with TRBD1 identical over 10 bases. CDR1 and CDR2 (germline): MGHRA, YSYEKL. The V and J ends lost 5 bases and 4 bases, in that order; junction bases with no gene match: 13. The CDR3 consists of 17 residues. CDR3 protein: CASSGRDRGRGGTEAFF. As DNA, the CDR3 is TGCGCCAGCAGCGGACGGGACAGGGGTCGGGGGGGCACTGAAGCTTTCTTT.

This clonotype was observed many times. This chain links TRBV28 with TRBJ1-2; D gene unclear. CDR1 and CDR2 (germline): MDHEN, SYDVKM. V was clipped by 7 bases and J by 1 base, with 13 bases between them. The CDR3 is made up of 14 amino acids. CDR3 in amino acids: CASNEGAINYGYTF. The DNA for the CDR3 is TGTGCCAGCAACGAGGGCGCGATTAACTATGGCTACACCTTC.

This clonotype was counted at least ten times. The chain joins TRBV2 to TRBJ1-4; the match to TRBD1 covers 10 bases. Trimming at V came to 6 bases and at J to 3 bases, leaving 7 bases not matched to a gene. The CDR3 covers 16 residues. The germline gives CDR1 SNHLY, CDR2 FYNNEI. The CDR3 DNA sequence: TGTGCCAGCAGCGAGGACAGGGGGGGTCCTAATGAAAAACTGTTTTTT. Amino acid sequence: CASSEDRGGPNEKLFF.

This clonotype has just a few counts. This chain uses TRBV6-1 with TRBJ2-7; TRBD1 agrees at 8 bases. The trim removed 9 bases at V and 0 bases at J, leaving 4 bases unmatched. Germline CDR1 is MNHNS and CDR2 is SASEGT. The CDR3 has 13 residues. CDR3 protein: CASRQGFSYEQYF. The CDR3 coding sequence is TGTGCCAGTCGACAGGGGTTCTCCTACGAGCAGTACTTC.

This chain uses TRBV19 with TRBJ1-5; possible D gene TRBD1, 5 bases. This CDR3 contains 15 residues. Germline V lookup: CDR1 LNHDA, CDR2 SQIVND (reference sequence). Between the trimmed V and J ends, which lost 3 bases and 1 base, there was a span of 10 bases. The CDR3 DNA reads TGTGCCAGTAGTATGACGCAGGGAAGCAATCAGCCCCAGCATTTT. It codes for CASSMTQGSNQPQHF.

This clonotype was detected only a few times. The V gene is TRBV4-2, the J gene TRBJ2-7; D remains ambiguous. CDR3 length: 12 amino acids. V was trimmed by 0 bases and J by 8 bases, leaving 8 bases between them. Germline values: CDR1 LGHNA, CDR2 YNFKEQ. The CDR3 nucleotides read TGTGCCAGCAGCCAAGATATGTCAAAGCAGTACTTC. Translating gives CASSQDMSKQYF.

The rearrangement uses TRBV12-5 and TRBJ1-1; D is unresolved. Trimming left V 3 bases short and J 3 bases short, with 8 bases between. Germline loops: CDR1 LGHNT, CDR2 FRNRAP. The CDR3 loop spans 13 amino acids. In DNA, the CDR3 is TGTGCTAGTGGTTTAGATGGATACACTGAAGCTTTCTTT. It codes for CASGLDGYTEAFF.

In this sample, this clonotype turned up many times. V is TRBV15 and J is TRBJ2-5, with TRBD2 identical over 8 bases. CDR1 is LNHNV and CDR2 is YYDKDF in the germline V gene (reference sequence). The CDR3 is made up of 16 amino acids. V lost 0 bases to trimming and J lost 1 base; unmatched junction nucleotides: 4. The CDR3 protein is CATSREASGSQETQYF. Written as DNA, the CDR3 is TGTGCCACCAGCAGAGAGGCTAGCGGGTCCCAAGAGACCCAGTACTTC.

This rearrangement joins TRBV7-9 to TRBJ2-5; 10 positions match TRBD2. V lost 5 bases to trimming and J lost 0 bases; unmatched junction nucleotides: 18. Germline values: CDR1 SEHNR, CDR2 FQNEAQ (reference sequence). This CDR3 comprises 20 residues. CDR3 sequence reads: CASSPSPRVAGGLYQETQYF. CDR3 in DNA: TGTGCCAGCAGCCCCTCCCCGCGAGTAGCGGGAGGCCTTTACCAAGAGACCCAGTACTTC.

This clonotype was picked up a small number of times. V is TRBV19 and J is TRBJ1-5, with D hard to call. Germline CDR1 reads LNHDA; CDR2 reads SQIVND (reference sequence). V lost 7 bases, J lost 3 bases, and 10 bases lay in between. CDR3 size: 13 residues. CDR3 region: CASMAGSNQPQHF. The DNA for the CDR3 is TGTGCCAGTATGGCAGGTTCCAATCAGCCCCAGCATTTT.

The chain couples TRBV3-1 to TRBJ2-7, with D perhaps matching TRBD1 (6 bases). CDR1 and CDR2 (germline): LGHDT, YNNKEL (reference sequence). This CDR3 is built from 14 residues. With 0 bases removed from V and 5 bases from J, the gap between germline ends came to 11 bases. This CDR3 reads CASSQEVRGHEQYF. The CDR3 DNA is TGTGCCAGCAGCCAAGAGGTCAGGGGCCACGAGCAGTACTTC.

This clonotype has ten or more counts. The chain joins TRBV28 to TRBJ1-6; D gene unclear. V was shortened by 1 base and J by 10 bases, with 14 bases between the two germline ends. The CDR3 is 15 amino acids. CDR1 is MDHEN, CDR2 SYDVKM, per germline. The CDR3 is CASSLSGWVGSPLHF. Written as DNA, the CDR3 is TGTGCCAGCAGTTTATCGGGGTGGGTCGGGTCACCCCTCCACTTT. Drawing the rest from reference TRBV28 and TRBJ1-6, the complete variable domain is DVKVTQSSRYLVKRTGEKVFLECVQDMDHENMFWYRQDPGLGLRLIYFSYDVKMKEKGDIPEGYSVSREKKERFSLILESASTNQTSMYLCASSLSGWVGSPLHFGNGTRLTVT.

This clonotype has ten or more counts. V gene TRBV28 combines with J gene TRBJ2-7; no clear D gene. Germline V gene data show CDR1 as MDHEN and CDR2 as SYDVKM. The V end lost 5 bases, the J end lost 6 bases, and 11 bases lay between the germline ends. The CDR3 loop spans 12 amino acids. The CDR3 loop reads CASSTGPREQYF. The CDR3 nucleotides are TGTGCCAGCAGTACCGGGCCCCGCGAGCAGTACTTC.

The chain couples TRBV28 to TRBJ2-1; 11 bases line up with TRBD2. Germline V gene sequence: CDR1 MDHEN, CDR2 SYDVKM. CDR3 length: 17 amino acids. The ends lost 3 bases at V and 3 bases at J; junction bases unmatched: 7. CDR3 DNA sequence: TGTGCCAGCAGTTTTTCGTTCGGACTAGCGGGCTACAATGAGCAGTTCTTC. It specifies CASSFSFGLAGYNEQFF.

The chain couples TRBV10-3 to TRBJ2-3; no clear D. The V end lost 3 bases, the J end lost 4 bases, and 14 bases lay between the germline ends. From germline, CDR1 is ENHRY and CDR2 SYGVKD. The CDR3 runs to 15 residues. CDR3 sequence: CAISDTQTPADTQYF. The DNA of the CDR3 is TGTGCCATCAGTGATACACAGACCCCCGCAGATACGCAGTATTTT.

The gene calls are TRBV5-1 and TRBJ2-2; D gene uncertain. Per germline, CDR1 SGHRS and CDR2 YFSETQ. This CDR3 contains 16 residues. Trimming took off 0 bases at V and 3 bases at J, with 12 bases between the two ends. This CDR3 reads CASSLDPLRYTGELFF. CDR3 nucleotides: TGCGCCAGCAGCTTGGACCCACTGCGCTACACCGGGGAGCTGTTTTTT.

This chain connects TRBV27 to TRBJ1-5, with D possibly being TRBD1 (5 bases). V was shortened by 2 bases and J by 3 bases, with 8 bases between the two germline ends. Per germline, CDR1 MNHEY and CDR2 SMNVEV (reference sequence). The CDR3 consists of 14 residues. CDR3 region: CASSLRGFNQPQHF. The DNA of the CDR3 is TGTGCCAGCAGTTTAAGGGGATTCAATCAGCCCCAGCATTTT.

With regard to this clonotype: Mismatch with germline at one junction end may stem from a read error. The rearrangement joins TRBV7-9 to TRBJ1-2; D unresolved. Germline values: CDR1 SEHNR, CDR2 FQNEAQ (reference sequence). The CDR3 extends over 12 amino acids. This CDR3 is CASSDNLYGNTF. The CDR3 DNA sequence: TGTGCCAGCAGCGATAACCTCTATGGCAACACCTTC.

As concerns this clonotype: With a much larger clone just one base away, this may be a read error. J is TRBJ1-1 and V is TRBV5-6; the D is unclear. Deletions cut 4 bases from V and 1 base from J, with 8 bases between. Per germline, CDR1 SGHDT and CDR2 YYEEEE. This CDR3 comprises 13 residues. The CDR3 reads CASSPDENTEAFF. CDR3 coding DNA: TGTGCCAGCAGCCCGGACGAGAACACTGAAGCTTTCTTT.

This clonotype has only a few counts. This chain joins TRBV7-6 and TRBJ1-2; TRBD1 might be the D (5 bases). The V gene lost 5 bases and the J gene lost 4 bases, with 20 bases spanning the gap. The CDR3 consists of 16 residues. The germline V gene has CDR1 SGHVS and CDR2 FNYEAQ. The CDR3 protein is CASSPRDSQYGYGYTF. CDR3 coding DNA: TGTGCCAGCAGCCCACGAGACAGTCAGTATGGCTATGGCTACACCTTC.

This clonotype was picked up many times. The gene calls are TRBV12-3 or TRBV12-4 and TRBJ1-6; D may be TRBD1 (6 bases). With 6 bases removed from V and 12 bases from J, the gap between germline ends came to 18 bases. This CDR3 spans 14 amino acids. CDR3 residues: CASSPSGRGLPLHF. The DNA of the CDR3 is TGTGCCAGCAGCCCCTCGGGCAGGGGACTACCCCTCCACTTT.

This clonotype was counted only a few times. V gene TRBV30 combines with J gene TRBJ1-1; 10 bases are shared with TRBD1. V lost 2 bases, J lost 4 bases, and 7 bases stayed unmatched. The CDR3 runs 15 residues. Germline CDR1 is GTSNPN and CDR2 is SVGIG (reference sequence). The CDR3 DNA reads TGTGCCTGGAGTAAATGGACAGGGGGAGGCACTGAAGCTTTCTTT. Translation: CAWSKWTGGGTEAFF.

This clonotype has just a few counts. This chain uses TRBV11-2 with TRBJ2-7; 8 nucleotides match TRBD2. V lost 2 bases, J lost 3 bases, and 6 bases stayed unmatched. The CDR3 has 15 amino acids. CDR1 SGHAT and CDR2 FQNNGV come from the germline V gene. CDR3 in amino acids: CASSLNAGGFYEQYF. CDR3 DNA: TGTGCCAGCAGCTTAAATGCGGGAGGCTTCTACGAGCAGTACTTC.

At least ten counts were recorded for this clonotype. The V gene is TRBV11-2, the J gene TRBJ1-4, with 8 bases matching TRBD1. Losses at the gene ends were 2 bases for V and 4 bases for J; bases not matched to a gene: 9. The CDR3 is 17 residues long. The germline V gene encodes CDR1 SGHAT and CDR2 FQNNGV. This CDR3 is CASSLMNRGGLNEKLFF. The CDR3 DNA follows: TGTGCCAGCAGCTTAATGAACAGGGGGGGACTTAATGAAAAACTGTTTTTT.

Ten or more counts support this clonotype. V usage is TRBV9 and J usage is TRBJ1-2; D is uncertain. Per the germline V gene, CDR1 is SGDLS and CDR2 is YYNGEE. Trimming removed 0 bases from V and 2 bases from J, with 14 bases in between. This CDR3 has 16 residues. CDR3 bases: TGTGCCAGCAGCGTAGGACCCTACGAACTCAACTATGGCTACACCTTC. Residues: CASSVGPYELNYGYTF.

This clonotype was recorded a few times. This chain joins TRBV5-5 and TRBJ1-4; unclear D gene. The CDR3 covers 15 residues. Per the germline V gene, CDR1 is SGHKS and CDR2 is YYEKEE (reference sequence). Trimming stripped 4 bases from V and 8 bases from J, with 18 bases between. CDR3 loop: CASSPGPGGVEKLFF. The CDR3, as DNA: TGTGCCAGCAGCCCCGGACCAGGCGGGGTAGAAAAACTGTTTTTT.

The table lists this clonotype with a count of one. Given a much more abundant clone one base away, this may be a read error. This rearrangement joins TRBV27 to TRBJ1-4; D is perhaps TRBD1 (5 bases). With 5 bases removed from V and 7 bases from J, the gap between germline ends came to 17 bases. This CDR3 region has 15 residues. In germline, CDR1 is MNHEY, CDR2 SMNVEV (reference sequence). The CDR3, as DNA: TGTGCCAGCAGTGATTTCGTCCAGGGCGGTGAAAAACTGTTTTTT. This gives the protein CASSDFVQGGEKLFF.